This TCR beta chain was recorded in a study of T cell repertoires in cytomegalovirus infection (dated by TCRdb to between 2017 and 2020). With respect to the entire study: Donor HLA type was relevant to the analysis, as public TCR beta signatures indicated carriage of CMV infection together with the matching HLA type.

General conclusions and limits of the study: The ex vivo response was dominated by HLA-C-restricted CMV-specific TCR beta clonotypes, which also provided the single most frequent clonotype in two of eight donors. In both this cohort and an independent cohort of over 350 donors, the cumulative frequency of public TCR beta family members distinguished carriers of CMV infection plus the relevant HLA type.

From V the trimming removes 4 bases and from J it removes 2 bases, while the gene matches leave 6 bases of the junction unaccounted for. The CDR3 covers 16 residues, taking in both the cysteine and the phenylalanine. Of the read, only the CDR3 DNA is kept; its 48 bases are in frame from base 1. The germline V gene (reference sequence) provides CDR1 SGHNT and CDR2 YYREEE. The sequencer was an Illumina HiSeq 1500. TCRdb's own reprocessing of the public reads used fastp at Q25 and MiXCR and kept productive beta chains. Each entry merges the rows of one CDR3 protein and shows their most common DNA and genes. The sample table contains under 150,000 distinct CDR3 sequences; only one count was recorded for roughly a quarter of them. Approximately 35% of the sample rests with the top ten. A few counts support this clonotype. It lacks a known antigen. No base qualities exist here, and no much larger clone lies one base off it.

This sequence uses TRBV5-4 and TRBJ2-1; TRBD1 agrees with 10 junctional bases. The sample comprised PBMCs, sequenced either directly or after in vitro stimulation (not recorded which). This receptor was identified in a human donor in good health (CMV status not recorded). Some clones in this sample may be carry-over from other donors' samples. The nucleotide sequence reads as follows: TGTGCCAGCAGCAAGGACAGGGGGGGCGCCTACAATGAGCAGTTCTTC. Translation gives CASSKDRGGAYNEQFF. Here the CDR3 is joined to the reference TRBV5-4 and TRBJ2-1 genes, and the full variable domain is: ETGVTQSPTHLIKTRGQQVTLRCSSQSGHNTVSWYQQALGQGPQFIFQYYREEENGRGNFPPRFSGLQFPNYSSELNVNALELDDSALYLCASSKDRGGAYNEQFFGPGTRLTVL.